These T cell receptor beta chains were read from a single sample in a study of cytomegalovirus exposure and HLA in healthy donors. Method: immunoSEQ multiplex PCR; TCRdb's copy keeps in-frame clones and lacks some. The table shows around 150,000 clones, with around 79% occurring only once. The sequenced sample consisted of PBMCs. The receptors here all came from a man aged 35 to 55 in good health and CMV-seropositive. Each CDR3 is given with its conserved first and last residue. Fields, in order: V gene, clone size, J gene, D gene, CDR3 protein, CDR3 DNA. The D gene is left open where the match is weak. Size is omitted from some rows. Given values are once, few, many or a class for expanded clones.

TRBV5-1,-,TRBJ2-7,TRBD1,CASSFGGVTGGPGIYEQYF,TGCGCCAGCAGCTTTGGAGGAGTTACAGGGGGCCCGGGGATCTACGAGCAGTACTTC
TRBV28,-,TRBJ1-1,TRBD1,CASRGTGDTEAFF,TGTGCCAGCAGAGGGACAGGGGACACTGAAGCTTTCTTT
TRBV4-1,-,TRBJ2-7,TRBD2,CASGQVISSGGANEQYF,TGCGCCAGCGGCCAGGTGATATCTAGCGGGGGGGCAAACGAGCAGTACTTC
TRBV9,-,TRBJ2-7,-,CASSVDQGASYEQYF,TGTGCCAGCAGCGTAGACCAAGGGGCCTCCTACGAGCAGTACTTC
TRBV10-3,-,TRBJ2-5,-,CAIGRGDETQYF,TGTGCCATCGGTCGGGGTGATGAGACCCAGTACTTC
TRBV19,-,TRBJ2-1,TRBD2,CASSTVGAGGYNEQFF,TGTGCCAGTAGTACCGTGGGGGCGGGAGGGTACAATGAGCAGTTCTTC
TRBV28,-,TRBJ1-2,TRBD1,CASSSSGGRVYGYTF,TGTGCCAGCAGTTCCTCAGGGGGCCGGGTCTATGGCTACACCTTC
TRBV6-1,-,TRBJ2-2,TRBD2,CATRRLAGVFGELFF,TGTGCCACCCGGCGGTTAGCGGGAGTTTTCGGGGAGCTGTTTTTT
TRBV18,-,TRBJ1-1,-,CASSPPSGEAFF,TGTGCCAGCTCACCACCGTCAGGTGAAGCTTTCTTT
TRBV6-1,-,TRBJ1-1,-,CASSDDGGSYTEAFF,TGTGCCAGCAGTGATGACGGCGGGAGTTACACTGAAGCTTTCTTT
TRBV28,-,TRBJ1-5,-,CASSLYRARGNQPQHF,TGTGCCAGCAGTCTCTACAGGGCACGGGGCAATCAGCCCCAGCATTTT
TRBV25-1,-,TRBJ1-1,-,CASTESTGFTEAFF,TGTGCCAGCACTGAATCGACAGGTTTCACTGAAGCTTTCTTT
TRBV5-1,-,TRBJ2-7,-,CASSLESGVILKQYF,TGCGCCAGCAGCTTGGAGTCGGGAGTTATTCTTAAGCAGTACTTT
TRBV6-5,-,TRBJ2-1,-,CASSYSAGRVDNEQFF,TGTGCCAGCAGTTACTCCGCGGGAAGGGTCGACAATGAGCAGTTCTTC
TRBV5-5,-,TRBJ1-1,-,CASSPGRGVTEAFF,TGTGCCAGCAGCCCGGGACGCGGGGTAACTGAAGCTTTCTTT
TRBV25-1,-,TRBJ2-5,TRBD2,CASSELKAGDEETQYF,TGTGCCAGCAGTGAATTAAAAGCGGGAGATGAAGAGACCCAGTACTTC
TRBV27,-,TRBJ2-7,-,CASSFLGGRLHEQYF,TGTGCCAGCAGTTTTTTGGGGGGACGTCTCCACGAGCAGTACTTC
TRBV10-1,-,TRBJ2-7,-,CASSESIYSWDFPYEQYF,TGCGCCAGCAGTGAGTCGATTTACAGTTGGGACTTTCCCTACGAGCAGTACTTC
TRBV28,-,TRBJ1-6,TRBD1,CASRQGTASYNSPLHF,TGTGCCAGCAGACAAGGGACAGCCTCCTATAATTCACCCCTCCACTTT
TRBV7-2,-,TRBJ2-1,TRBD2,CASSFTSGRARNEQFF,TGTGCCAGCAGCTTCACTAGCGGGAGGGCCAGGAATGAGCAGTTCTTC
TRBV6-1,-,TRBJ2-7,-,CASSAQTGSSYEQYF,TGTGCCAGCAGCGCCCAAACAGGGAGCTCCTACGAGCAGTACTTC
TRBV5-1,-,TRBJ1-6,-,CASSLAGQVRSPLHF,TGCGCCAGCAGCTTGGCGGGTCAAGTCCGTTCACCCCTCCACTTT
TRBV2,few,TRBJ1-1,TRBD1,CASSEAGQGPMNTEAFF,TGTGCCAGCAGCGAAGCGGGACAGGGGCCTATGAACACTGAAGCTTTCTTT
TRBV5-1,few,TRBJ2-1,TRBD2,CASSPGLAGGNEQFF,TGCGCCAGCAGCCCGGGACTAGCGGGAGGGAATGAGCAGTTCTTC
TRBV6-5,-,TRBJ1-2,-,CASSYTASDYTF,TGTGCCAGCAGTTACACCGCTTCAGACTACACCTTC
TRBV6-1,-,TRBJ1-5,TRBD1,CASSDGQGLSNQPQHF,TGTGCCAGCAGTGACGGACAGGGACTTAGCAATCAGCCCCAGCATTTT
TRBV5-1,-,TRBJ2-3,TRBD1,CASSLGTGGVDTQYF,TGCGCCAGCAGCTTGGGGACAGGGGGCGTAGATACGCAGTATTTT
TRBV7-9,-,TRBJ2-7,TRBD1,CASSLGAGGNEQYF,TGTGCCAGCAGCTTAGGTGCAGGGGGAAACGAGCAGTACTTC
TRBV7-9,-,TRBJ1-5,-,CASSQSGGYSNQPQHF,TGTGCCAGCAGCCAGTCCGGCGGGTATAGCAATCAGCCCCAGCATTTT
TRBV2,-,TRBJ1-2,-,CASRATGIPYGYTF,TGTGCCAGCAGGGCAACAGGAATTCCCTATGGCTACACCTTC
TRBV7-9,few,TRBJ2-1,TRBD2,CASSTYSGSSYNEQFF,TGTGCCAGCAGCACTTATAGCGGGAGCTCCTACAATGAGCAGTTCTTC
TRBV19,-,TRBJ2-7,-,CASRLRDVSSYEQYF,TGTGCCAGTAGGTTGCGGGACGTGAGCTCCTACGAGCAGTACTTC
TRBV12-5,-,TRBJ2-7,-,CASGLVAGATYEQYF,TGTGCTAGTGGTTTGGTGGCAGGGGCCACATACGAGCAGTACTTC
TRBV7-9,-,TRBJ2-5,-,CASSSPLTSYETQYF,TGTGCCAGCAGCTCCCCACTAACTAGCTACGAGACCCAGTACTTC
TRBV27,-,TRBJ2-7,TRBD1,CASSLGGQGAYEQYF,TGTGCCAGCAGCCTTGGGGGACAGGGGGCCTACGAGCAGTACTTC
TRBV2,-,TRBJ1-3,-,CASSKAGGGNTIYF,TGTGCCAGCAGTAAGGCAGGTGGTGGAAACACCATATATTTT
TRBV7-2,-,TRBJ1-3,TRBD1,CASSLRQGGTIYF,TGTGCCAGCAGCTTACGACAGGGCGGCACCATATATTTT